These 9 T cell receptor beta chains share one sample of origin, sequenced in a study of blood T cell repertoires in COVID-19. Libraries were prepared by immunoSEQ multiplex PCR; TCRdb keeps only in-frame clonotypes and omits some of them. The sample lists some 290,000 clones, 75% to 90% occurring once. The source material was peripheral blood. Receptors originate from a man between 60 and 75 years old who had recovered from COVID-19.

The chain joins TRBV7-6 to TRBJ2-3; 8 nucleotides line up with TRBD2. CDR3 length: 16 amino acids. The germline gives CDR1 SGHVS, CDR2 FNYEAQ. V lost 1 base to trimming and J lost 0 bases; unmatched junction nucleotides: 3. The CDR3 sequence is CASSLVAGGSTDTQYF. In DNA, the CDR3 is TGTGCCAGCAGCTTAGTGGCGGGAGGTAGCACAGATACGCAGTATTTT. The full variable domain, with the rest looked up from reference TRBV7-6 and TRBJ2-3, is GAGVSQSPRYKVTKRGQDVALRCDPISGHVSLYWYRQALGQGPEFLTYFNYEAQQDKSGLPNDRFSAERPEGSISTLTIQRTEQRDSAMYRCASSLVAGGSTDTQYFGPGTRLTVL.

The chain uses TRBV6-5 and TRBJ1-1, with D perhaps matching TRBD1 (6 bases). V lost 7 bases, J lost 8 bases, and 23 bases lay in between. Germline V CDR1 and CDR2: MNHEY, SVGAGI. The CDR3 is 15 amino acids. The CDR3 region has the DNA TGTGCCAGCACGGGTCTACGGGGGGCACGAAACGAAGCTTTCTTT. The encoded protein is CASTGLRGARNEAFF.

This clone was counted once. J is TRBJ2-7 and V is TRBV9; D may be TRBD1 (5 bases). Between the trimmed V and J ends, which lost 0 bases and 3 bases, there was a span of 19 bases. CDR1 is SGDLS and CDR2 is YYNGEE in the germline V gene. The length of the CDR3 is 17 residues. The CDR3: CASSVGEVWTRNYEQYF. The CDR3 DNA reads as TGTGCCAGCAGCGTAGGAGAGGTCTGGACACGCAACTACGAGCAGTACTTC.

This sequence joins TRBV12-3 or TRBV12-4 and TRBJ2-7; D remains unclear. The CDR3 runs 11 residues. V was clipped by 5 bases and J by 7 bases, with 9 bases between them. The CDR3 loop reads CASSPSWEQYF. The CDR3, as DNA: TGTGCCAGCAGTCCTAGTTGGGAGCAGTACTTC.

The chain couples TRBV6-1 to TRBJ2-3, with 10 bases identical to TRBD1. Germline V gives CDR1 MNHNS, CDR2 SASEGT. The CDR3 is 16 amino acids. Losses at the gene ends were 4 bases for V and 1 base for J; bases not matched to a gene: 5. This chain's CDR3 is CASSAPGQGRTDTQYF. DNA of the CDR3: TGTGCCAGCAGTGCACCGGGACAGGGGCGCACAGATACGCAGTATTTT.

The chain recombines TRBV7-8 with TRBJ2-7, with 7 bases aligning to TRBD1. V lost 6 bases and J lost 5; bases outside the gene matches: 13. The CDR3 is made up of 15 amino acids. CDR1 is SGHVS and CDR2 is FQNEAQ in the germline V gene. The CDR3 reads CASRQAGQGVHEQYF. CDR3 in DNA: TGTGCCAGCAGGCAGGCCGGCCAGGGGGTCCACGAGCAGTACTTC.

The gene calls are TRBV5-1 and TRBJ2-7, with a weak D call TRBD1 (6 bases). With 4 bases removed from V and 1 base from J, the gap between germline ends came to 12 bases. Germline CDR1 SGHRS, CDR2 YFSETQ. The CDR3 consists of 14 residues. The CDR3, as DNA: TGCGCCAGCAGCGCCATACAGGGTTCCTACGAGCAGTACTTC. Translation gives CASSAIQGSYEQYF.

This clone was counted a single time. The rearrangement uses TRBV19 and TRBJ1-2; D uncertain. In germline, CDR1 is LNHDA, CDR2 SQIVND (reference sequence). This CDR3 spans 15 amino acids. V dropped 5 bases and J dropped 4 bases, with 17 bases sitting between them. The CDR3 DNA follows: TGTGCCAGTAGTCTCTTAGGGCAGCGGGGCTATGGCTACACCTTC. Translated, it gives CASSLLGQRGYGYTF.

The count of this clone is one. The rearrangement joins TRBV28 to TRBJ1-2, with 11 bases fitting TRBD1. This CDR3 region has 13 residues. CDR1 and CDR2 from the germline V gene are MDHEN and SYDVKM. J was trimmed by 12 bases and V by 3 bases; bases with no gene match: 6. Here the CDR3 DNA reads TGTGCCAGCAGTTTCTCGGACAGGGGGCCGGACACCTTC. Amino acids: CASSFSDRGPDTF.